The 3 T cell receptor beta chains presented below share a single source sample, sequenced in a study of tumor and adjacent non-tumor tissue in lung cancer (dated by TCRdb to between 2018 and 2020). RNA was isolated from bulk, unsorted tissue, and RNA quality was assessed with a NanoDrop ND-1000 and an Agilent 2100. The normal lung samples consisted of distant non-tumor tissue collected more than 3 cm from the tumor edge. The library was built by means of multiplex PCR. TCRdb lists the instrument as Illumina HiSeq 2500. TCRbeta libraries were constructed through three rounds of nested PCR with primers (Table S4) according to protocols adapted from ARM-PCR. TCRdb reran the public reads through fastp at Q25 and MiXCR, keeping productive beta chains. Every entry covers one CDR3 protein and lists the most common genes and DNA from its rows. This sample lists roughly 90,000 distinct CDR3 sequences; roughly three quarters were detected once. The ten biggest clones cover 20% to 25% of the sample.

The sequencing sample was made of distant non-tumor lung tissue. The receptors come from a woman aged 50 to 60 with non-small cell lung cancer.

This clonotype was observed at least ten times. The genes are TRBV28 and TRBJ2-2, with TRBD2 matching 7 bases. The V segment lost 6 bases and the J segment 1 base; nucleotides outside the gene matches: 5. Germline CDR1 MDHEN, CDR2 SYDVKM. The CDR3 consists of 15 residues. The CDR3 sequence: CASSFPSGNTGELFF. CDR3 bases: TGTGCCAGCAGCTTCCCTAGCGGGAACACCGGGGAGCTGTTTTTT. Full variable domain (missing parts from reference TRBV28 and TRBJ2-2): DVKVTQSSRYLVKRTGEKVFLECVQDMDHENMFWYRQDPGLGLRLIYFSYDVKMKEKGDIPEGYSVSREKKERFSLILESASTNQTSMYLCASSFPSGNTGELFFGEGSRLTVL.

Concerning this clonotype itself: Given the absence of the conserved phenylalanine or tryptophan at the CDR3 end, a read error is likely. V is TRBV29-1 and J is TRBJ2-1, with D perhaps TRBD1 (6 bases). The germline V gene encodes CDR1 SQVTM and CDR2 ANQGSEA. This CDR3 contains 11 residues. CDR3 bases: TGCATCGTTGGGACAAGGTTTGAGCAGTTCTCC. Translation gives CIVGTRFEQFS.

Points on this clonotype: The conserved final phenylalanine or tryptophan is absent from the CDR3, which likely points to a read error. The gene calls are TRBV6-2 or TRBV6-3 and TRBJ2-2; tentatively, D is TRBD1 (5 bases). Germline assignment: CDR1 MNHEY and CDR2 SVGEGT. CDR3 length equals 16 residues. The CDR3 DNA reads TGTGTCAGCAGCCACCTTGGACACAGGCTAACCGGGGAGCTGTTTATT. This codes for CVSSHLGHRLTGELFI.